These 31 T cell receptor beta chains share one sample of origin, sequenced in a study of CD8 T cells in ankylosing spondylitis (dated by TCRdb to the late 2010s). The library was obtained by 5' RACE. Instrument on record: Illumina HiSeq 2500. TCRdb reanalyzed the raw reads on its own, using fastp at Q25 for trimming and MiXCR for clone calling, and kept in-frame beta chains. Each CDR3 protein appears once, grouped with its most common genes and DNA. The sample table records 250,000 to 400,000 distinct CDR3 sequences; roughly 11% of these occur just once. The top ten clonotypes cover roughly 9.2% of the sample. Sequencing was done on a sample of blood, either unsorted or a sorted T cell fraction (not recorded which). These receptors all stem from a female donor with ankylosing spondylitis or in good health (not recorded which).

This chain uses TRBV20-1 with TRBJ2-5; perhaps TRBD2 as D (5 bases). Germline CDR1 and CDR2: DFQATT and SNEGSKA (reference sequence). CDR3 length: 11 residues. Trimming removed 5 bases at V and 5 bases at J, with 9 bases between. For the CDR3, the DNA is TGCAGTGCTTATAGAGGGGAGACCCAGTACTTC. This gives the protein CSAYRGETQYF.

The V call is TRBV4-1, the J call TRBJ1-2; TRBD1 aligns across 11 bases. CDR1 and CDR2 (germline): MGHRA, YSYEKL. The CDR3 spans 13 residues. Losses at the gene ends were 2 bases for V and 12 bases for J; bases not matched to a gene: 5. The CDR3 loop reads CASSQRDRGGDTF. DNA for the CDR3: TGCGCCAGCAGCCAACGGGACAGGGGGGGGGACACCTTC.

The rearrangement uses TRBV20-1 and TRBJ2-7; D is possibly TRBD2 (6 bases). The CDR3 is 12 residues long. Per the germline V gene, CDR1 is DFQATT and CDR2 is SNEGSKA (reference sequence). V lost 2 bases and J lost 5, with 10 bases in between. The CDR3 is CSARMRDHEQYF. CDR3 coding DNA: TGCAGTGCTAGAATGCGGGACCACGAGCAGTACTTC.

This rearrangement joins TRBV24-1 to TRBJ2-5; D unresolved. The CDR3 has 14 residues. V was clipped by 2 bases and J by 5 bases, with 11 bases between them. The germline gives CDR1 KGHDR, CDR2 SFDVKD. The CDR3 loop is CATSDSVSSETQYF. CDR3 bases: TGTGCCACCAGTGATTCGGTGTCTTCCGAGACCCAGTACTTC.

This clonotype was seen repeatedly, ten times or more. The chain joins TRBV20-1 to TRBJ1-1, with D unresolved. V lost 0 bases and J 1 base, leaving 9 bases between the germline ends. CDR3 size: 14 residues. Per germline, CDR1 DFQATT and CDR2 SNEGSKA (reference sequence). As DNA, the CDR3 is TGCAGTGCTAGAGATCCGCGAGGGAACACTGAAGCTTTCTTT. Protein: CSARDPRGNTEAFF.

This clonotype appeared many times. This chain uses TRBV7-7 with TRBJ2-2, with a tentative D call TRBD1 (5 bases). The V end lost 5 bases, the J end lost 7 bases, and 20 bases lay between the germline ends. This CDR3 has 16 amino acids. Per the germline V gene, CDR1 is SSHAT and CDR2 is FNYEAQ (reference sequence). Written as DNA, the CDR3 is TGTGCCAGCAGCACCGAATGGAGAGAGGACATCGGGGAGCTGTTTTTT. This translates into CASSTEWREDIGELFF.

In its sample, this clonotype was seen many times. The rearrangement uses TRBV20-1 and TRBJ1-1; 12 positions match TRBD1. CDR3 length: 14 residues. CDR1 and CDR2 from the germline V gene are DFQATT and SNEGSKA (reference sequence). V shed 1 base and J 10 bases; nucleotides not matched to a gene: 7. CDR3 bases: TGCAGTGCTAGAGCGGGACAGGGGGCTGCGGGAGCTTTCTTT. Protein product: CSARAGQGAAGAFF.

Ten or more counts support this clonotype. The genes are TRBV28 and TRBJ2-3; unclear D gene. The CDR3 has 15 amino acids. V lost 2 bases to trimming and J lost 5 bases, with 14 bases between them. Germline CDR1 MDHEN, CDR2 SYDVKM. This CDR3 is CASSLGQAMRDTQYF. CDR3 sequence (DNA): TGTGCCAGCAGTTTAGGGCAGGCCATGAGAGATACGCAGTATTTT. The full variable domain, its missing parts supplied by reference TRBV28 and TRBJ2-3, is DVKVTQSSRYLVKRTGEKVFLECVQDMDHENMFWYRQDPGLGLRLIYFSYDVKMKEKGDIPEGYSVSREKKERFSLILESASTNQTSMYLCASSLGQAMRDTQYFGPGTRLTVL.

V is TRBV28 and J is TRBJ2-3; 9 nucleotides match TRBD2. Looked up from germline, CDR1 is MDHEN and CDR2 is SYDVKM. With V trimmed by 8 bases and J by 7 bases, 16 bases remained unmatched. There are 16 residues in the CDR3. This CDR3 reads CASQYVTSGILYTQYF. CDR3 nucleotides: TGTGCCAGCCAATACGTGACTAGCGGCATTTTATATACGCAGTATTTT.

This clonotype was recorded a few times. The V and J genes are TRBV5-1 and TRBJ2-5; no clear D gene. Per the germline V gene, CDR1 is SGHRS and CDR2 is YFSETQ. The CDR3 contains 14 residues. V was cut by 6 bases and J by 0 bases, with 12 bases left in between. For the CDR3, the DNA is TGCGCCAGCACCCTACGGGCGGACCAAGAGACCCAGTACTTC. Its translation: CASTLRADQETQYF.

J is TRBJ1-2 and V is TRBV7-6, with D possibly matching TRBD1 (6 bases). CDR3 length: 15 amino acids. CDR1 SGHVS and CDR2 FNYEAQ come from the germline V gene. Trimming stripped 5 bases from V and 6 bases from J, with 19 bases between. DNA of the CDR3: TGTGCCAGCAGCCCAGCGGTTCGGGGGGGCGATGGCTACACCTTC. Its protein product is CASSPAVRGGDGYTF.

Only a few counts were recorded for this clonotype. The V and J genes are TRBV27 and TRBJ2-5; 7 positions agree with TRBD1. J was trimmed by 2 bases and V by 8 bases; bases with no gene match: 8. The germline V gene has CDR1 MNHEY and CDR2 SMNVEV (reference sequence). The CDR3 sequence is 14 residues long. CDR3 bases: TGTGCCAGCTGGGACCCGGGACAGCAAGAGACCCAGTACTTC. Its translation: CASWDPGQQETQYF.

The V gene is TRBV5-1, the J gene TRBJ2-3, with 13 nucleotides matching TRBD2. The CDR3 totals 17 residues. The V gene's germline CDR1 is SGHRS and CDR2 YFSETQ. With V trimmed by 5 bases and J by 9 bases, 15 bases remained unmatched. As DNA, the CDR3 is TGCGCCAGCAGATCTACACCGGGACTAGCGGGGTTGAGCACGCAGTATTTT. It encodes CASRSTPGLAGLSTQYF.

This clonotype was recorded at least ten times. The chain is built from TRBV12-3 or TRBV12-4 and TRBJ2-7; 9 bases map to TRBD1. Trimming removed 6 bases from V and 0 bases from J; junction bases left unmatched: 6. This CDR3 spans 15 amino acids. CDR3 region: CASSRRQGDSYEQYF. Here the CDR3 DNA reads TGTGCCAGCAGCCGCAGACAGGGGGACTCCTACGAGCAGTACTTC.

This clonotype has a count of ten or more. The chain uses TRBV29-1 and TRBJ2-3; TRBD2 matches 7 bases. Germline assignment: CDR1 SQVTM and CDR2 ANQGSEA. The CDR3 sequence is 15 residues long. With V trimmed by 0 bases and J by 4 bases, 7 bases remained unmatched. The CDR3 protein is CSVEEAGVLADTQYF. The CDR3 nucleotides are TGCAGCGTTGAAGAGGCGGGAGTATTAGCAGATACGCAGTATTTT.

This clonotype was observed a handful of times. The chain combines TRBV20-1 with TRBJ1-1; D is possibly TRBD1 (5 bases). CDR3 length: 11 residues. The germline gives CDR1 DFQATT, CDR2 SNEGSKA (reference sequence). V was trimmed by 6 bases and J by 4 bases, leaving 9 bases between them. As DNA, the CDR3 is TGCAGTGCCTCAGGGCGCACTGAAGCTTTCTTT. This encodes CSASGRTEAFF.

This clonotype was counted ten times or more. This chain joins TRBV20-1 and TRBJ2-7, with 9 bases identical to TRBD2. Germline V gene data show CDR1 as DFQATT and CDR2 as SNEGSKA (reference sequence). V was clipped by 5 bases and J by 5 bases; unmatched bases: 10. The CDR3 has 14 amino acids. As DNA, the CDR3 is TGCAGTGCTCGAACGGGACTAGCAGCCCACGAGCAGTACTTC. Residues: CSARTGLAAHEQYF.

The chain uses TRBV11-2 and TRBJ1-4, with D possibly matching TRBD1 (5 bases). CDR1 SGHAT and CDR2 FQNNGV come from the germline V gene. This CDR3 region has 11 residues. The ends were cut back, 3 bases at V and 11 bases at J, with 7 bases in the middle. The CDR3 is CASSFGGKLFF. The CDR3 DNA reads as TGTGCCAGCAGCTTTGGGGGGAAACTGTTTTTT.

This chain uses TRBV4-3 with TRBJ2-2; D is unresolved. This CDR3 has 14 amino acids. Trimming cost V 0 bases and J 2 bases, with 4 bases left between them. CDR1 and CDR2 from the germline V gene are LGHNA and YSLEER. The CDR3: CASSQDINTGELFF. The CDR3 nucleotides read TGCGCCAGCAGCCAAGATATCAACACCGGGGAGCTGTTTTTT.

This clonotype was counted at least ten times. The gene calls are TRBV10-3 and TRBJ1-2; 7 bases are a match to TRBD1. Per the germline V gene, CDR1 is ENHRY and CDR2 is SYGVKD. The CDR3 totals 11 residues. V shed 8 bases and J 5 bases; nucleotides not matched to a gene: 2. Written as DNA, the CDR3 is TGTGCCATCGGGACAGATTATGGCTACACCTTC. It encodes CAIGTDYGYTF.

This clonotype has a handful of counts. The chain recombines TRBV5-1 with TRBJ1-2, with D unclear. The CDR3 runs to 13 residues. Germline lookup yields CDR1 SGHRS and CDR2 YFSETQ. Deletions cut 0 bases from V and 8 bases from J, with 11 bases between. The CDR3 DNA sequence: TGCGCCAGCAGCTTGGGGAGCGGGCCCGGCTACACCTTC. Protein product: CASSLGSGPGYTF. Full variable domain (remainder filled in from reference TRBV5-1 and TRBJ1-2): KAGVTQTPRYLIKTRGQQVTLSCSPISGHRSVSWYQQTPGQGLQFLFEYFSETQRNKGNFPGRFSGRQFSNSRSEMNVSTLELGDSALYLCASSLGSGPGYTFGSGTRLTVV.

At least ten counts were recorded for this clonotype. The CDR3 spells CASTTSGLQETQYF. The CDR3 DNA reads TGCGCCAGCACGACGAGCGGCCTACAAGAGACCCAGTACTTC. V usage is TRBV5-1 and J usage is TRBJ2-5, with D perhaps TRBD2 (5 bases). The germline V gene encodes CDR1 SGHRS and CDR2 YFSETQ. V was trimmed by 6 bases and J by 2 bases, leaving 14 bases between them. The CDR3 length is 14 residues.

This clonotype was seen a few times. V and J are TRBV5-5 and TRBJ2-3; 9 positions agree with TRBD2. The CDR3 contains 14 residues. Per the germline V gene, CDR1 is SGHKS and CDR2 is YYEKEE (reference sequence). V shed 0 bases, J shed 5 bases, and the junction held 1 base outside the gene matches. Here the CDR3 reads CASSLATSGDTQYF. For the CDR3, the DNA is TGTGCCAGCAGCTTGGCGACTAGCGGAGATACGCAGTATTTT. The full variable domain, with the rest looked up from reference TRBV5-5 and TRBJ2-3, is DAGVTQSPTHLIKTRGQQVTLRCSPISGHKSVSWYQQVLGQGPQFIFQYYEKEERGRGNFPDRFSARQFPNYSSELNVNALLLGDSALYLCASSLATSGDTQYFGPGTRLTVL.

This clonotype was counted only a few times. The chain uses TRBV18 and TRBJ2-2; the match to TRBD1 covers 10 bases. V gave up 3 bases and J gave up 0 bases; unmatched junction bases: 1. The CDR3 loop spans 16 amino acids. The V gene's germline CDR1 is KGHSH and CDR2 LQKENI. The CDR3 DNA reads TGTGCCAGCTCACCGGGGACAGGGGCGAACACCGGGGAGCTGTTTTTT. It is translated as CASSPGTGANTGELFF.

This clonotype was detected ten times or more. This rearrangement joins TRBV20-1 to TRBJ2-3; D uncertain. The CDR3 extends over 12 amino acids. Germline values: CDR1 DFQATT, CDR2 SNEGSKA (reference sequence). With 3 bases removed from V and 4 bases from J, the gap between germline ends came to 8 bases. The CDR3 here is CSARASSDTQYF. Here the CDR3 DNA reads TGCAGTGCTAGGGCCTCCTCAGATACGCAGTATTTT.

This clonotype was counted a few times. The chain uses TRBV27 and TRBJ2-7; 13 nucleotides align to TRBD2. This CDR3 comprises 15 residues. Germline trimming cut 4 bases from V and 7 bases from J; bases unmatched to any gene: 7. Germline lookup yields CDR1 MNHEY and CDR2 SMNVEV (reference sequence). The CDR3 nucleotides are TGTGCCAGCAGTTCCCCGGGACTAGCGGGGAGGGAGCAGTACTTC. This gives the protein CASSSPGLAGREQYF.

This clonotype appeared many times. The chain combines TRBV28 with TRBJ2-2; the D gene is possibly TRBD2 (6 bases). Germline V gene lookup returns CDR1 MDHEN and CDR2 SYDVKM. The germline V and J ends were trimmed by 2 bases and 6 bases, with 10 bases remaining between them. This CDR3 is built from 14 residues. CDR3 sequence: CASSLAGSSGELFF. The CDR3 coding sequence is TGTGCCAGCAGTTTAGCGGGGTCCTCCGGGGAGCTGTTTTTT.

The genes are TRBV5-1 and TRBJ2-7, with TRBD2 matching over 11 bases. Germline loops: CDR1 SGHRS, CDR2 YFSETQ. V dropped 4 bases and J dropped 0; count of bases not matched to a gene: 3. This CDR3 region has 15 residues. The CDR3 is CASSGGLADSYEQYF. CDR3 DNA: TGCGCCAGCAGCGGGGGACTAGCGGACTCCTACGAGCAGTACTTC.

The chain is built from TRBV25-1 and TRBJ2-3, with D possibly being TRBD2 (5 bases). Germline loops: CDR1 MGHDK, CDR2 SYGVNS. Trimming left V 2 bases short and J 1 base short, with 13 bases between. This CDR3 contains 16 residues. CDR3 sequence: CASSEDGEGGTDTQYF. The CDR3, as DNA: TGTGCCAGCAGTGAAGACGGTGAGGGAGGCACAGATACGCAGTATTTT.

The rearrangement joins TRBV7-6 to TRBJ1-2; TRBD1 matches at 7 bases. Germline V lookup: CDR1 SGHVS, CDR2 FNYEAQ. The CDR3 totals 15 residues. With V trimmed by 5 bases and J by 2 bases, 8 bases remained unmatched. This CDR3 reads CASSARDSGNYGYTF. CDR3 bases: TGTGCCAGCAGCGCCAGGGACAGCGGAAACTATGGCTACACCTTC.

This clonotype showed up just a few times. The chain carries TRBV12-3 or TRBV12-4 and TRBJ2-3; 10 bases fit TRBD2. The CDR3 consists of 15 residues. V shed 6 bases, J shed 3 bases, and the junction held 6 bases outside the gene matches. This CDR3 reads CASRTSGRATDTQYF. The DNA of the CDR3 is TGTGCCAGCAGAACCAGCGGGAGGGCGACAGATACGCAGTATTTT.